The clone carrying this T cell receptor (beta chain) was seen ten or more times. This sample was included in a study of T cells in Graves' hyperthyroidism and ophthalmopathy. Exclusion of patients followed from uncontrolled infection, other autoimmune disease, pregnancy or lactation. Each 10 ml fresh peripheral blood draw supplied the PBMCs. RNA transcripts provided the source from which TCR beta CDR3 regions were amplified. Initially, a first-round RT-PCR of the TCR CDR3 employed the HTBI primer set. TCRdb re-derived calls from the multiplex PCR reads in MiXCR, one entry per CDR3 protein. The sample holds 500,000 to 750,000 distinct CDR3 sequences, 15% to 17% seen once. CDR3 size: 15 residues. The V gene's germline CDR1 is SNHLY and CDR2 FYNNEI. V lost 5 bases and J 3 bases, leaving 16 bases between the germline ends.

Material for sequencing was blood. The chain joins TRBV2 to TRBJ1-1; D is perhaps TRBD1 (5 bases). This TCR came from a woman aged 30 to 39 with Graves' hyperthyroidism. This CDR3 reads CASSTGQPGDTEAFF. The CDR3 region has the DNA TGTGCCAGCAGTACCGGACAACCCGGGGACACTGAAGCTTTCTTT.